The 24 T cell receptor beta chains below all came from one sample that was sequenced in a study of cytomegalovirus exposure and HLA in healthy donors (dated by TCRdb to about 2017). Library preparation employed the immunoSEQ multiplex PCR assay. The multiplex PCR relied on a mix of 60 forward primers for TCR Vbeta segments and 13 reverse primers for TCR Jbeta segments. This is the immuneACCESS table as TCRdb keeps it, with only in-frame sequences that have V and J called. A part of the clones is gone; compared with another copy, unresolved V genes explain less than half, and the rest is unexplained. The sample profile shows approximately 190,000 clones; around 83% of them were found once. Clones ranked in the top ten supply 0.8% of the sample. The sequenced sample was PBMCs. Receptors were obtained from a woman under 30 in good health and CMV-seronegative.

This chain joins TRBV7-7 and TRBJ2-1, with 7 bases aligning to TRBD1. Trimming at V came to 3 bases and at J to 8 bases, leaving 10 bases not matched to a gene. Looked up from germline, CDR1 is SSHAT and CDR2 is FNYEAQ (reference sequence). The CDR3 length is 15 residues. The CDR3 sequence: CASSLTDRVRDEQFF. DNA of the CDR3: TGTGCCAGCAGCTTGACCGACAGGGTTAGGGATGAGCAGTTCTTC.

V usage is TRBV5-1 and J usage is TRBJ1-1; unclear D gene. The germline V gene has CDR1 SGHRS and CDR2 YFSETQ. The CDR3 totals 13 residues. V lost 1 base, J lost 5 bases, and 9 bases lay in between. The CDR3 sequence: CASSLRMETEAFF. The CDR3 bases are TGCGCCAGCAGCTTGAGGATGGAGACTGAAGCTTTCTTT. Full variable domain (outside the CDR3, taken from reference TRBV5-1 and TRBJ1-1): KAGVTQTPRYLIKTRGQQVTLSCSPISGHRSVSWYQQTPGQGLQFLFEYFSETQRNKGNFPGRFSGRQFSNSRSEMNVSTLELGDSALYLCASSLRMETEAFFGQGTRLTVV.

This chain connects TRBV6-1 to TRBJ1-4, with a weak D call TRBD1 (5 bases). The CDR3 spans 14 residues. Trimming took 6 bases from V and 5 from J, leaving 13 bases between them. The V gene's germline CDR1 is MNHNS and CDR2 SASEGT. CDR3 DNA: TGTGCCAGCAGGGGGGGAGTTCCGAATGAAAAACTGTTTTTT. This gives the protein CASRGGVPNEKLFF.

This clone was picked up a small number of times. V gene TRBV5-1 combines with J gene TRBJ2-7; D possibly corresponds to TRBD2 (6 bases). Trimming cost V 4 bases and J 2 bases, with 25 bases left between them. The germline V gene has CDR1 SGHRS and CDR2 YFSETQ. This CDR3 contains 18 residues. CDR3 in amino acids: CASSTKWAGGADAYEQYF. The CDR3 DNA reads as TGCGCCAGCAGCACAAAGTGGGCCGGGGGAGCGGACGCCTACGAGCAGTACTTC.

The chain couples TRBV7-9 to TRBJ2-2, with TRBD2 matching over 13 bases. The CDR3 contains 16 residues. V lost 4 bases to trimming and J lost 5 bases; unmatched junction nucleotides: 4. Per the germline V gene, CDR1 is SEHNR and CDR2 is FQNEAQ (reference sequence). CDR3 sequence reads: CASSSGLAGETGELFF. DNA for the CDR3: TGTGCCAGCAGCTCAGGACTAGCGGGAGAAACCGGGGAGCTGTTTTTT. The complete variable domain, with remaining parts taken from reference TRBV7-9 and TRBJ2-2, reads DTGVSQNPRHKITKRGQNVTFRCDPISEHNRLYWYRQTLGQGPEFLTYFQNEAQLEKSRLLSDRFSAERPKGSFSTLEIQRTEQGDSAMYLCASSSGLAGETGELFFGEGSRLTVL.

The V call is TRBV19, the J call TRBJ1-6, with 7 bases aligning to TRBD1. The CDR3 is made up of 15 amino acids. The V and J ends lost 9 bases and 8 bases, in that order; junction bases with no gene match: 13. Germline V gene data show CDR1 as LNHDA and CDR2 as SQIVND (reference sequence). CDR3 bases: TGTGCCAGCAAGCAAGGGGGCCTGTTTCATTCACCCCTCCACTTT. Its protein product is CASKQGGLFHSPLHF.

This clone is a singleton in its sample. This sequence joins TRBV27 and TRBJ1-2, with D perhaps matching TRBD1 (5 bases). This CDR3 is built from 14 residues. V lost 5 bases and J 8 bases, leaving 18 bases between the germline ends. In germline, CDR1 is MNHEY, CDR2 SMNVEV (reference sequence). The CDR3 DNA is TGTGCCAGCAGTCCCCGACGGGGGGAGAAGGGCTACACCTTC. It yields the protein CASSPRRGEKGYTF.

V usage is TRBV6-1 and J usage is TRBJ2-2, with 8 bases matching TRBD2. The CDR3 spans 15 residues. CDR1 and CDR2 from the germline V gene are MNHNS and SASEGT. V was clipped by 5 bases and J by 5 bases; unmatched bases: 7. CDR3: CASSPGGGRTGELFF. As DNA, the CDR3 is TGTGCCAGCAGTCCGGGCGGGGGGCGGACCGGGGAGCTGTTTTTT.

In DNA, the CDR3 is TGTGCCAGCAGCCAACGGTCCACCGCTGAAGCTTTCTTT. Its translation is CASSQRSTAEAFF. V gene TRBV7-6 combines with J gene TRBJ1-1, with D uncertain. The ends were cut back, 5 bases at V and 6 bases at J, with 13 bases in the middle. The CDR3 length is 13 residues. The germline gives CDR1 SGHVS, CDR2 FNYEAQ.

The count of this clone is one. The chain links TRBV15 to TRBJ2-7, with 10 bases lining up with TRBD2. This CDR3 contains 16 residues. V was pared by 0 bases and J by 2 bases, with 4 bases of the junction left unmatched. Germline V gene sequence: CDR1 LNHNV, CDR2 YYDKDF (reference sequence). CDR3 in DNA: TGTGCCACCAGCAGAGAAGCGGGAGGGACCCCCTACGAGCAGTACTTC. Translated: CATSREAGGTPYEQYF. Based on the CDR3 plus reference TRBV15 and TRBJ2-7, the full variable domain is DAMVIQNPRYQVTQFGKPVTLSCSQTLNHNVMYWYQQKSSQAPKLLFHYYDKDFNNEADTPDNFQSRRPNTSFCFLDIRSPGLGDTAMYLCATSREAGGTPYEQYFGPGTRLTVT.

The rearrangement uses TRBV7-2 and TRBJ2-3, with no clear D. The germline V and J ends were trimmed by 5 bases and 9 bases, with 18 bases remaining between them. This CDR3 spans 14 amino acids. CDR1 SGHTA and CDR2 FQGNSA come from the germline V gene. The CDR3 DNA reads TGTGCCAGCAGCCCAACTCCTGGGCTGGGCACGCAGTATTTT. It specifies CASSPTPGLGTQYF.

This clone was found a few times. The chain links TRBV28 to TRBJ2-7; D is perhaps TRBD1 (5 bases). CDR1 and CDR2 (germline): MDHEN, SYDVKM. CDR3 length: 16 amino acids. Deletions cut 7 bases from V and 0 bases from J, with 19 bases between. The CDR3 is CASKSGNVESSYEQYF. In DNA, the CDR3 is TGTGCCAGCAAGTCAGGGAACGTAGAGAGCTCCTACGAGCAGTACTTC.

V gene TRBV7-8 combines with J gene TRBJ1-3; D perhaps matches TRBD1 (5 bases). The CDR3 sequence is 16 residues long. V lost 1 base to trimming and J lost 4 bases, with 14 bases between them. Germline lookup yields CDR1 SGHVS and CDR2 FQNEAQ. In DNA, the CDR3 is TGTGCCAGCAGCTTAGACGGAAAGGGGCGAGGAAACACCATATATTTT. This translates into CASSLDGKGRGNTIYF.

The rearrangement links TRBV4-2 to TRBJ2-3, with D possibly being TRBD2 (7 bases). The germline V gene has CDR1 LGHNA and CDR2 YNFKEQ. CDR3 size: 15 residues. The germline V and J ends were trimmed by 0 bases and 4 bases, with 11 bases remaining between them. CDR3 sequence: CASSQDRGGADTQYF. The DNA of the CDR3 is TGTGCCAGCAGCCAAGATAGGGGGGGGGCAGATACGCAGTATTTT.

This clone was recorded once. V and J are TRBV9 and TRBJ2-7, with 12 bases identical to TRBD2. Germline V gene sequence: CDR1 SGDLS, CDR2 YYNGEE. CDR3 size: 16 residues. The V gene end was trimmed by 4 bases and the J gene end by 2 bases; junction bases not matched to a gene: 7. The CDR3 here is CASSITSGGLPYEQYF. DNA of the CDR3: TGTGCCAGCAGCATTACTAGCGGGGGGCTCCCCTACGAGCAGTACTTC.

Here the CDR3 DNA reads TGTGCCAGCAGTTTGTCCCTAGCGGGAGCCGCAGATACGCAGTATTTT. This sequence encodes CASSLSLAGAADTQYF. The chain couples TRBV28 to TRBJ2-3; TRBD2 matches at 10 bases. Germline-derived CDR1 and CDR2 are MDHEN and SYDVKM. This CDR3 has 16 amino acids. V lost 3 bases, J lost 4 bases, and 7 bases stayed unmatched.

The chain is built from TRBV7-2 and TRBJ1-6; TRBD1 aligns across 11 bases. J lost 2 bases, V lost 8 bases, and 8 bases had no gene match. The CDR3 is 17 amino acids. Germline loops: CDR1 SGHTA, CDR2 FQGNSA. The CDR3 nucleotides read TGTGCCAGCTGGGGGACAGGGGGTTTCACCTATAATTCACCCCTCCACTTT. It is translated as CASWGTGGFTYNSPLHF. The full variable domain, in which reference TRBV7-2 and TRBJ1-6 provide the parts outside the CDR3, is GAGVSQSPSNKVTEKGKDVELRCDPISGHTALYWYRQSLGQGLEFLIYFQGNSAPDKSGLPSDRFSAERTGGSVSTLTIQRTQQEDSAVYLCASWGTGGFTYNSPLHFGNGTRLTVT.

V gene TRBV27 combines with J gene TRBJ2-7; 10 nucleotides line up with TRBD2. Germline CDR1 reads MNHEY; CDR2 reads SMNVEV (reference sequence). The ends lost 3 bases at V and 3 bases at J; junction bases unmatched: 2. The CDR3 length is 14 residues. CDR3 sequence (DNA): TGTGCCAGCAGTTTCCGGACTAGCGGCTACGAGCAGTACTTC. This translates into CASSFRTSGYEQYF.

The chain employs TRBV7-9 and TRBJ2-1, with TRBD2 matching over 8 bases. The ends lost 8 bases at V and 0 bases at J; junction bases unmatched: 3. The CDR3 is 14 amino acids. Germline V CDR1 and CDR2: SEHNR, FQNEAQ (reference sequence). CDR3 sequence: CASPGGPSYNEQFF. The CDR3 bases are TGTGCCAGCCCGGGGGGGCCCTCCTACAATGAGCAGTTCTTC.

The chain carries TRBV10-1 and TRBJ2-7, with TRBD1 identical over 8 bases. The CDR3 spans 16 residues. V gave up 4 bases and J gave up 5 bases; unmatched junction bases: 13. The V gene's germline CDR1 is WNHNN and CDR2 SYGVQD (reference sequence). The CDR3 nucleotides read TGCGCCAGCAGTGGTCCCCTAGGGCAGGGGGCCGACGAGCAGTACTTC. This encodes CASSGPLGQGADEQYF.

The J gene is TRBJ2-5, the V gene TRBV30; 8 nucleotides match TRBD2. The length of the CDR3 is 14 residues. The germline V gene encodes CDR1 GTSNPN and CDR2 SVGIG (reference sequence). The V gene end was trimmed by 1 base and the J gene end by 5 bases; junction bases not matched to a gene: 6. CDR3 DNA: TGTGCCTGGAGTGAAGTAGCGGGGAGGGAGACCCAGTACTTC. Translating gives CAWSEVAGRETQYF. The whole variable domain, filled in from reference TRBV30 and TRBJ2-5, reads SQTIHQWPATLVQPVGSPLSLECTVEGTSNPNLYWYRQAAGRGLQLLFYSVGIGQISSEVPQNLSASRPQDRQFILSSKKLLLSDSGFYLCAWSEVAGRETQYFGPGTRLLVL.

This sequence joins TRBV25-1 and TRBJ2-1; D might be TRBD2 (6 bases). CDR3 length equals 15 residues. V was cut by 7 bases and J by 10 bases, with 23 bases left in between. CDR1 is MGHDK and CDR2 is SYGVNS in the germline V gene. The CDR3 loop is CASTRPSGADEEQFF. The CDR3 DNA is TGTGCCAGCACCCGTCCGTCGGGAGCCGATGAAGAGCAGTTCTTC.

The V call is TRBV5-6, the J call TRBJ1-6; D not resolved. Trimming left V 0 bases short and J 4 bases short, with 8 bases between. The germline V gene has CDR1 SGHDT and CDR2 YYEEEE. The CDR3 is 15 amino acids. CDR3: CASSLDWQYNSPLHF. DNA for the CDR3: TGTGCCAGCAGCTTGGATTGGCAGTATAATTCACCCCTCCACTTT.

This chain's CDR3 is CASRRPSKENEQFF. For the CDR3, the DNA is TGTGCCAGCAGGAGGCCTAGCAAGGAGAATGAGCAGTTCTTC. The chain carries TRBV7-3 and TRBJ2-1, with a possible D match to TRBD2 (5 bases). Germline V gene sequence: CDR1 SGHTA, CDR2 FQGTGA. The CDR3 is made up of 14 amino acids. V was clipped by 6 bases and J by 7 bases, with 16 bases between them.